Below, one T cell receptor beta chain is given with its context. Sequencing was performed with immunoSEQ multiplex PCR; in TCRdb, only in-frame clones are kept and a portion is missing. Of tens of thousands of clones listed, roughly 83% are singletons. Looked up from germline, CDR1 is MNHEY and CDR2 is SMNVEV (reference sequence). The CDR3 sequence is 13 residues long. V was shortened by 5 bases and J by 0 bases, with 8 bases between the two germline ends. This sample was taken from a study of early stage breast cancer tumors. This clonotype originated in a person in their fifties with breast cancer. The sequenced sample was blood. The V call is TRBV27, the J call TRBJ2-7; D remains unclear. CDR3 amino acids: CASSLQYSYEQYF. The CDR3 DNA sequence: TGTGCCAGCAGTCTACAATACTCCTACGAGCAGTACTTC.